This T cell receptor (beta chain) was obtained from a study of metastatic and nonmetastatic thyroid tumors (dated by TCRdb to 2018 to 2020). With respect to the entire study: Repertoires were compared across peripheral blood and tumor or nodule tissue samples from malignant and benign thyroid patients.

None of the patients had been given any treatment before thyroid surgery. Using T-cell receptor beta sequencing, the researchers looked back retrospectively at clinical samples from patients, gathered between about 2012 and 2018. What the authors observed across the whole study: TCR beta diversity was reported as significantly higher in malignant tumors than in benign nodules, in both blood and tumor samples.

Unmatched junction bases come to 8, with V trimmed by 3 bases and J by 0 bases. CDR3 length: 18 amino acids, cysteine to phenylalanine. Only CDR3 DNA remains: 54 bases, in frame from the first base. CDR1 and CDR2 are read off the germline V gene as SGHAT and FQNNGV. Libraries came from PCR. Sequenced on an Illumina HiSeq 4000. The TCR beta-chain CDR3 region of each patient was profiled by high-throughput sequencing. The published analysis was carried out like this. Drawing on CDR3 differences between clinicopathological groups, the researchers built a classifier meant to tell apart patients with distant-metastatic papillary thyroid cancer. The Shannon index was used to measure repertoire diversity, and the Morisita-Horn index was used to measure how similar tumor and blood repertoires were. TCRdb reprocessing: public reads trimmed at Q25 with fastp, clones called with MiXCR, in-frame beta chains kept. It is TCRdb's table, rather than the study itself, that gives the V and J calls and clone size. This sample is represented by nearly 35,000 clones; 17% of them were singletons. The ten largest clones take up around 7.5% of the sample.

This clone was counted at least ten times. The antigen it binds to is not known. No much larger clonotype is one base removed from it; base qualities were not supplied. This TCR derives from a female donor with papillary thyroid cancer or a benign thyroid nodule (not recorded which). Some clones in this sample may be carry-over from other donors' samples. This chain is built from TRBV11-2 and TRBJ2-1; TRBD2 fits 10 bases in the junction. Sequencing input: blood. The nucleotide sequence is given as TGTGCCAGCAGCTTTTCAGCGGGAGGGGTTAGCTCCTACAATGAGCAGTTCTTC. This is translated as CASSFSAGGVSSYNEQFF.